This paragraph covers one TCR beta chain sequence. These data originate in a study of T cell changes during pregnancy in multiple sclerosis. The CDR3 length is 12 residues. Germline CDR1 is MNHEY and CDR2 is SVGAGI. With V trimmed by 10 bases and J by 6 bases, 7 bases remained unmatched. Sequenced by immunoSEQ multiplex PCR; TCRdb stores in-frame clones only, minus some. The table has tens of thousands of clones, about 90% seen once. The input for sequencing was CD4+ T cells from peripheral blood mononuclear cells, taken in the first trimester of pregnancy. The TCR sequence derives from a female donor in good health, enrolled as a control in a pregnancy study. The chain joins TRBV6-5 to TRBJ2-7, with 9 positions matching TRBD1. CDR3 loop: CATSDRGGEQYF. The CDR3 DNA reads as TGTGCCACCTCGGACAGGGGCGGCGAGCAGTACTTC.